The clone carrying this T cell receptor beta chain was seen many times. This specimen comes from a study of human T cells and chemical hapten exposure. The authors extracted total RNA from unfractionated whole blood. The germline gives CDR1 KGHSY, CDR2 FQNENV. The ends were cut back, 0 bases at V and 6 bases at J, with 7 bases in the middle. This CDR3 is built from 13 residues. Original processing methods: Across samples, TCR counts had a median of roughly 96,000 and ranged from roughly 20,000 to 690,600. TCRdb used MiXCR to reprocess the 5' RACE reads, holding one entry per CDR3 protein. None of the V and J calls come from the authors' own analysis; TCRdb made them. Altogether 110,000 to 150,000 distinct CDR3 sequences are present, about 4% being singletons, with the ten largest covering about 1.3%.

The chain joins TRBV16 to TRBJ2-3; D unclear. This sequence originates from a female donor in good health. CDR3 region: CASSQSLSDTQYF. DNA for the CDR3: TGTGCCAGCAGCCAATCACTTTCGGATACGCAGTATTTT.